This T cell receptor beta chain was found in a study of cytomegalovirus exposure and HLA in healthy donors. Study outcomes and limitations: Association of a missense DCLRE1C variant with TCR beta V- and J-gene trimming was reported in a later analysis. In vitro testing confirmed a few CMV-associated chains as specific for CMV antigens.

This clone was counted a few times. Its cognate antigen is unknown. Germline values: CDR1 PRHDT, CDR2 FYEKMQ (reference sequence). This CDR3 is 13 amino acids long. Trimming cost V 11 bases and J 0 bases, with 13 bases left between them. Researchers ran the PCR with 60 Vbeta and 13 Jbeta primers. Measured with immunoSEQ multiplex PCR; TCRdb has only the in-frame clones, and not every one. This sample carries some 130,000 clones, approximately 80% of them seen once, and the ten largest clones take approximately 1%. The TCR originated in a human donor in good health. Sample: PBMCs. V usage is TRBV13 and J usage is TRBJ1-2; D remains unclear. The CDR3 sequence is CADGQLSNYGYTF. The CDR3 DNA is TGTGCCGATGGCCAATTATCTAACTATGGCTACACCTTC.